This TCR beta chain is drawn from a study of identical twins. Study-wide findings and caveats: There were fewer insertions in abundant cord blood beta clonotypes, but memory repertoires showed no such pattern. Out-of-frame TCR alpha sharing in monozygotic twins exceeded recombination model predictions.

This clonotype occurred a few times. Its matching antigen is unknown. MiXCR, run by TCRdb on the 5' RACE reads, gives a single entry per CDR3 protein. The sample yields approximately 500,000 distinct CDR3 sequences, 20% to 25% seen once. Germline values: CDR1 SGHDN, CDR2 FVKESK. V was pared by 0 bases and J by 9 bases, with 11 bases between. This CDR3 has 13 amino acids. A further study also used this sample, focusing on T cells expressing NK-cell markers. That study reports: Sorted CD3+CD56+NKG2C+, CD3+CD56+NKG2C- and CD3+CD56-NKG2C+ T cells provided the TCR beta repertoires. Researchers report these clonotypes also headed the CD3+CD56-NKG2C+ fraction in a few donors.

What was sequenced was CD4+ T cells sorted from blood. The chain uses TRBV14 and TRBJ1-1, with D unresolved. The TCR sequence derives from a woman between 18 and 29 years old in good health. In DNA, the CDR3 is TGTGCCAGCAGCCAAGATCTAATTTCTCAAGCTTTCTTT. Translation: CASSQDLISQAFF.